Presented here are 24 T cell receptor beta chains from one specimen sequenced in a study of T cells in Graves' hyperthyroidism and ophthalmopathy. RNA transcripts were the template for amplifying TCR beta CDR3 regions. The HTBI primer set was used in a first-round RT-PCR of the TCR CDR3. TCRdb analysed the multiplex PCR reads with MiXCR anew, one entry per CDR3 protein. The sample consists of some 460,000 distinct CDR3 sequences, about a sixth of them appearing once. Source material: blood. These receptors originate from a woman aged 18-30 years with Graves' hyperthyroidism.

This clonotype was found many times. J is TRBJ2-1 and V is TRBV19; maybe TRBD2 (6 bases). There are 17 residues in the CDR3. V lost 0 bases to trimming and J lost 2 bases, with 14 bases between them. Germline V gene lookup returns CDR1 LNHDA and CDR2 SQIVND (reference sequence). In DNA form, the CDR3 reads TGTGCCAGTAGTATAGATCCTCTAGCGCTGGCCTACAATGAGCAGTTCTTC. This translates into CASSIDPLALAYNEQFF.

This clonotype turned up a few times. CDR3 bases: TGTGCCTGGAGTTCAGGGCTGGGGTCCTACGAGCAGTACTTC. This sequence encodes CAWSSGLGSYEQYF. This chain connects TRBV30 to TRBJ2-7; D is possibly TRBD1 (5 bases). Trimming took off 2 bases at V and 1 base at J, with 12 bases between the two ends. Germline CDR1 reads GTSNPN; CDR2 reads SVGIG (reference sequence). CDR3 size: 14 residues.

This clonotype has ten or more counts. The V gene is TRBV3-1, the J gene TRBJ1-1; no firm D call. The CDR3 runs 14 residues. Trimming pared 4 bases from V and 8 bases from J, leaving 17 bases between. CDR1 and CDR2 (germline): LGHDT, YNNKEL (reference sequence). CDR3: CASSPRAISGEAFF. CDR3 sequence (DNA): TGTGCCAGCAGCCCGAGGGCCATCTCGGGAGAAGCTTTCTTT.

This clonotype was observed many times. CDR3 nucleotide sequence: TGTGCCAGCAGCCCTGACGGAGGGTTAATTGCAGATACGCAGTATTTT. Protein product: CASSPDGGLIADTQYF. The chain links TRBV14 to TRBJ2-3; tentative D call: TRBD2 (6 bases). Germline V gives CDR1 SGHDN, CDR2 FVKESK. V gave up 4 bases and J gave up 4 bases, with 18 bases separating them. This CDR3 is 16 amino acids long.

With respect to this clonotype: This could be a read error, since a much larger clone is one nucleotide away. This chain uses TRBV7-9 with TRBJ2-7; D perhaps matches TRBD2 (7 bases). V lost 0 bases to trimming and J lost 8 bases, with 17 bases between them. Germline lookup yields CDR1 SEHNR and CDR2 FQNEAQ (reference sequence). The CDR3 covers 15 residues. The CDR3 nucleotides are TGTGCCAGCAGCTTAGCGCAGGGGAGGGTACGCAAGCAGTACTTC. Translated, it gives CASSLAQGRVRKQYF.

This clonotype was detected ten times or more. The rearrangement uses TRBV20-1 and TRBJ2-7, with 14 positions matching TRBD2. The V gene end was trimmed by 3 bases and the J gene end by 2 bases; junction bases not matched to a gene: 3. This CDR3 has 15 amino acids. Germline CDR1 reads DFQATT; CDR2 reads SNEGSKA (reference sequence). CDR3 sequence: CSASKTSGRAYEQYF. The CDR3, as DNA: TGCAGTGCTAGCAAGACTAGCGGGAGGGCCTACGAGCAGTACTTC.

The gene calls are TRBV19 and TRBJ2-7; TRBD1 aligns across 9 bases. In germline, CDR1 is LNHDA, CDR2 SQIVND (reference sequence). The CDR3 covers 14 residues. Trimming removed 6 bases from V and 5 bases from J; junction bases left unmatched: 8. Written as DNA, the CDR3 is TGTGCCAGTAGGCCGGGGACAGGGAGCCACGAGCAGTACTTC. It is translated as CASRPGTGSHEQYF.

This clonotype was recorded many times. The rearrangement joins TRBV18 to TRBJ2-1; D remains unclear. V was clipped by 2 bases and J by 7 bases, with 3 bases between them. The CDR3 loop spans 11 amino acids. Germline assignment: CDR1 KGHSH and CDR2 LQKENI. The DNA for the CDR3 is TGTGCCAGCTCACCAGAGAATGAGCAGTTCTTC. Encoded protein: CASSPENEQFF.

Only a few counts were recorded for this clonotype. The rearrangement links TRBV10-3 to TRBJ2-7; TRBD1 is a possible D gene (6 bases). The CDR3 totals 13 residues. Trimming pared 7 bases from V and 5 bases from J, leaving 15 bases between. In germline, CDR1 is ENHRY, CDR2 SYGVKD. The CDR3 DNA sequence: TGTGCCATCACAGCAGGGGAGAGGAACGAGCAGTACTTC. Protein product: CAITAGERNEQYF.

This clonotype was counted a few times. V gene TRBV6-1 combines with J gene TRBJ2-4; perhaps TRBD1 as D (7 bases). V lost 10 bases to trimming and J lost 5 bases, with 33 bases between them. The CDR3 spans 19 residues. Germline values: CDR1 MNHNS, CDR2 SASEGT. The CDR3, as DNA: TGTGCCACCCTAAGGGGGGACAGATTTCCCTTCTCTTGGGAAAACATTCAGTACTTC. Protein: CATLRGDRFPFSWENIQYF.

This clonotype was recorded many times. The chain uses TRBV5-4 and TRBJ2-5, with D perhaps assigned TRBD1 or TRBD2 (6 bases each). Germline CDR1 reads SGHNT; CDR2 reads YYREEE (reference sequence). The V end was cut by 1 base, the J end by 0 bases, with 16 bases between. The CDR3 runs to 17 residues. The CDR3 DNA sequence: TGTGCCAGCAGCTTGACAGGGACTTCTCTGTACCAAGAGACCCAGTACTTC. Its protein is CASSLTGTSLYQETQYF.

This clonotype has a count of ten or more. The chain couples TRBV6-2 or TRBV6-3 to TRBJ2-7, with a possible D match to TRBD2 (5 bases). This CDR3 has 17 residues. The germline V and J ends were trimmed by 2 bases and 0 bases, with 17 bases remaining between them. The germline V gene encodes CDR1 MNHEY and CDR2 SVGEGT. This chain's CDR3 is CASSYPPERKSSYEQYF. CDR3 bases: TGTGCCAGCAGTTACCCCCCCGAGCGGAAGAGCTCCTACGAGCAGTACTTC.

This clonotype has ten or more counts. CDR3 amino acids: CASSPPRRQGRSDTQYF. The CDR3 DNA sequence: TGTGCCAGCTCACCACCGAGGAGACAGGGGCGGTCAGATACGCAGTATTTT. The chain is built from TRBV18 and TRBJ2-3, with 8 bases aligning to TRBD1. The J segment lost 4 bases and the V segment lost 0 bases, leaving 9 bases of the junction unmatched. This CDR3 has 17 amino acids. The germline gives CDR1 KGHSH, CDR2 LQKENI.

This clonotype was counted many times. This chain links TRBV9 with TRBJ2-7, with 7 bases identical to TRBD1. The CDR3 has 15 amino acids. The germline V gene has CDR1 SGDLS and CDR2 YYNGEE. Trimming took 4 bases from V and 6 from J; bases not matched to a gene: 13. Written as DNA, the CDR3 is TGTGCCAGCAGCCCCGACGACAGGGTGGGGCCCGAGCAGTACTTC. This gives the protein CASSPDDRVGPEQYF.

This clonotype has at least ten counts. The chain uses TRBV2 and TRBJ2-3; D is ambiguous. CDR3 length: 14 amino acids. From germline, CDR1 is SNHLY and CDR2 FYNNEI. Trimming pared 7 bases from V and 5 bases from J, leaving 16 bases between. Written as DNA, the CDR3 is TGTGCCAGCACTGGGCCCCTGGCTGGAGATACGCAGTATTTT. Amino acid sequence: CASTGPLAGDTQYF.

In its sample, this clonotype was seen many times. The chain links TRBV20-1 to TRBJ1-4; tentatively, D is TRBD1 (5 bases). Germline V lookup: CDR1 DFQATT, CDR2 SNEGSKA (reference sequence). V lost 7 bases, J lost 6 bases, and 9 bases lay in between. The CDR3 is made up of 11 amino acids. This CDR3 reads CSVLGDEKLFF. CDR3 DNA: TGCAGTGTATTAGGGGATGAAAAACTGTTTTTT.

This clonotype was recorded many times. The genes are TRBV7-2 and TRBJ2-1; TRBD1 agrees at 7 bases. CDR1 is SGHTA and CDR2 is FQGNSA in the germline V gene. The V segment lost 5 bases and the J segment 11 bases; nucleotides outside the gene matches: 12. The CDR3 is made up of 14 amino acids. The CDR3 DNA reads as TGTGCCAGCAGCCCCCGAAACAGGGGTTCGCAGCAGTTCTTC. It encodes CASSPRNRGSQQFF.

The CDR3 here is CGTDRPYNEQFF. The CDR3 coding sequence is TGCGGGACAGACCGTCCCTACAATGAGCAGTTCTTC. The rearrangement uses TRBV20-1 and TRBJ2-1; 7 bases are a match to TRBD1. Germline CDR1 is DFQATT and CDR2 is SNEGSKA (reference sequence). The CDR3 is 12 amino acids.

This clonotype was counted ten times or more. The chain recombines TRBV12-3 or TRBV12-4 with TRBJ1-1; D perhaps matches TRBD1 (6 bases). This CDR3 spans 14 amino acids. Trimming removed 8 bases from V and 5 bases from J, with 18 bases in between. The CDR3 loop is CASLEEGRGTEAFF. The CDR3 bases are TGTGCCAGCCTCGAGGAGGGCAGGGGTACTGAAGCTTTCTTT.

This clonotype has at least ten counts. The V gene is TRBV7-3, the J gene TRBJ2-3; 10 nucleotides align to TRBD2. This CDR3 contains 16 residues. V lost 5 bases to trimming and J lost 0 bases; unmatched junction nucleotides: 5. Germline values: CDR1 SGHTA, CDR2 FQGTGA. The CDR3 is CASSPVAGGSTDTQYF. The DNA for the CDR3 is TGTGCCAGCAGCCCTGTAGCGGGGGGCAGCACAGATACGCAGTATTTT.

The chain recombines TRBV4-1 with TRBJ2-1; unclear D gene. The V end was cut by 4 bases, the J end by 7 bases, with 11 bases between. The CDR3 covers 13 residues. Germline V gene sequence: CDR1 MGHRA, CDR2 YSYEKL. The CDR3 region is CASSPMENNEQFF. The CDR3 DNA reads as TGCGCCAGCAGCCCGATGGAGAATAATGAGCAGTTCTTC.

This clonotype has ten or more counts. J is TRBJ2-3 and V is TRBV20-1; a possible D gene is TRBD2 (5 bases). V was pared by 3 bases and J by 2 bases, with 15 bases between. This CDR3 is built from 15 residues. The germline gives CDR1 DFQATT, CDR2 SNEGSKA (reference sequence). CDR3 protein: CSASPGLFITDTQYF. The CDR3 coding sequence is TGCAGTGCTAGTCCCGGACTCTTCATCACAGATACGCAGTATTTT.

This clonotype was recorded many times. This chain uses TRBV12-3 or TRBV12-4 with TRBJ1-1, with D unclear. V lost 6 bases, J lost 0 bases, and 11 bases lay in between. The CDR3 spans 14 residues. CDR3 in amino acids: CASSPDGLNTEAFF. CDR3 DNA: TGTGCCAGCAGCCCGGACGGACTGAACACTGAAGCTTTCTTT.

This clonotype was found many times. The chain has TRBV11-2 and TRBJ1-1, with D maybe TRBD1 (6 bases). The CDR3 loop spans 16 amino acids. Germline V gives CDR1 SGHAT, CDR2 FQNNGV. The V and J ends lost 5 bases and 2 bases respectively, with 18 bases between them. The CDR3 bases are TGTGCCAGCAGCCATAAACAGGGAGGAAAAAACACTGAAGCTTTCTTT. As protein: CASSHKQGGKNTEAFF.